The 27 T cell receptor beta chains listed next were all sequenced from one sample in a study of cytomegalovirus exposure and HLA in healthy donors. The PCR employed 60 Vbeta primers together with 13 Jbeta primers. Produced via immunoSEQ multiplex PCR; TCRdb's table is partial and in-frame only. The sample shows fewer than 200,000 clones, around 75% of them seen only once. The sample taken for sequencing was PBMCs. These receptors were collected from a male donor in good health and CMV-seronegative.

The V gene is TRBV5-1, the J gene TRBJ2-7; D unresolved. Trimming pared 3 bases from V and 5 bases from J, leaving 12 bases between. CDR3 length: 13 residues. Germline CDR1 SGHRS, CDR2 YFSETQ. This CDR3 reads CASSSVISDEQYF. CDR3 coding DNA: TGCGCCAGCAGCTCCGTGATCTCGGACGAGCAGTACTTC.

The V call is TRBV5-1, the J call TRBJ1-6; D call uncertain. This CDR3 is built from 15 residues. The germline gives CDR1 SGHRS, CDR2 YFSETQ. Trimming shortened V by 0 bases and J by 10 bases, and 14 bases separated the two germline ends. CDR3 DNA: TGCGCCAGCAGCTTGGAAGGAGGGATGGGCTCACCCCTCCACTTT. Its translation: CASSLEGGMGSPLHF.

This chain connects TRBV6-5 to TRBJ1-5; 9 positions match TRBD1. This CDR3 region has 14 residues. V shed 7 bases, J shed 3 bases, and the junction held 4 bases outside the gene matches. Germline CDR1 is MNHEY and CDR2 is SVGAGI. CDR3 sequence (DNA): TGTGCCAGCAACCGGGACAGGGTCAATCAGCCCCAGCATTTT. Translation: CASNRDRVNQPQHF.

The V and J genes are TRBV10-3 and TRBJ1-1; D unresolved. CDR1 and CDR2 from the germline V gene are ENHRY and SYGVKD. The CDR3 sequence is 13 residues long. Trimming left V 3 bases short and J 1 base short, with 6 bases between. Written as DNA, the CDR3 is TGTGCCATCAGTGATGACAAGAACACTGAAGCTTTCTTT. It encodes CAISDDKNTEAFF.

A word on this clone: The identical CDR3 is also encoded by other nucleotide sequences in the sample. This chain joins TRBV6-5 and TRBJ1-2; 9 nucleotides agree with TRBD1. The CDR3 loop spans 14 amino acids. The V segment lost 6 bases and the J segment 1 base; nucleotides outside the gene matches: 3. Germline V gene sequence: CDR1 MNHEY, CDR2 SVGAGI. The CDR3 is CASSRDRDNYGYTF. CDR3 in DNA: TGTGCCAGCAGCCGGGACAGGGATAACTATGGCTACACCTTC.

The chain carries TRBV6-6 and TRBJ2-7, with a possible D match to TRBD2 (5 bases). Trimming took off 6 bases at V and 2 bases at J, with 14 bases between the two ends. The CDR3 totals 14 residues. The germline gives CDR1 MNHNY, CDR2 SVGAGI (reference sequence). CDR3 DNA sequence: TGTGCCAGCAGCTATTTAACCGGGACCTACGAGCAGTACTTC. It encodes CASSYLTGTYEQYF.

The CDR3 DNA reads as TGTGCCAGCAGCTTAGCAGGGGATTTGAGGACCGGGGAGCTGTTTTTT. Protein product: CASSLAGDLRTGELFF. The chain links TRBV7-2 to TRBJ2-2; maybe TRBD1 (5 bases). This CDR3 comprises 16 residues. Germline V lookup: CDR1 SGHTA, CDR2 FQGNSA. The V end was cut by 0 bases, the J end by 5 bases, with 13 bases between.

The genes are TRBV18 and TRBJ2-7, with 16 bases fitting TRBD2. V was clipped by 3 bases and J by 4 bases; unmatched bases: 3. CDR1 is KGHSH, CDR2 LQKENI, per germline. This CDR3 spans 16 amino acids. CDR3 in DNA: TGTGCCAGCTCACCGGGACTAGCGGGGGGGACTTACGAGCAGTACTTC. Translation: CASSPGLAGGTYEQYF.

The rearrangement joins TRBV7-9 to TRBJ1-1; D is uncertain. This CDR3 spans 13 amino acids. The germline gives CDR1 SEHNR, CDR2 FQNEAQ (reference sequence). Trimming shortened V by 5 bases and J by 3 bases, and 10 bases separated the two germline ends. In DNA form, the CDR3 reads TGTGCCAGCAGCGGTCTGGGAGACACTGAAGCTTTCTTT. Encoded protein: CASSGLGDTEAFF.

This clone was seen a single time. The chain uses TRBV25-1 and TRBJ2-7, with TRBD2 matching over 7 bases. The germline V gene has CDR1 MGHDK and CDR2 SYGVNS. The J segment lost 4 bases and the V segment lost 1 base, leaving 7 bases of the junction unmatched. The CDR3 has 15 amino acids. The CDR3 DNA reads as TGTGCCAGCAGTGAATTTGGGACGGGAGGATACGAGCAGTACTTC. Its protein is CASSEFGTGGYEQYF.

The CDR3 DNA is TGTGCCAGTAGTACGGGACAGGGGACGAACACTGAAGCTTTCTTT. Protein: CASSTGQGTNTEAFF. This chain uses TRBV19 with TRBJ1-1, with TRBD1 matching over 10 bases. The CDR3 has 15 residues. CDR1 LNHDA and CDR2 SQIVND come from the germline V gene (reference sequence). With V trimmed by 4 bases and J by 1 base, 3 bases remained unmatched.

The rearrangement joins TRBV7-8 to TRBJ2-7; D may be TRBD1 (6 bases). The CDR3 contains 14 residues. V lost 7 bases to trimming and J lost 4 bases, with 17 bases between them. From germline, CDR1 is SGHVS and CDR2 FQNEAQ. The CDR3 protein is CASTRQAGQYEQYF. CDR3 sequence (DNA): TGTGCCAGCACCAGACAGGCCGGGCAATACGAGCAGTACTTC.

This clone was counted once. The DNA of the CDR3 is TGTGCCAGCAGTGCATCCGGGACAGGGCTGAAAGCTTTCTTT. Amino acid sequence: CASSASGTGLKAFF. This sequence joins TRBV6-5 and TRBJ1-1; TRBD1 aligns across 9 bases. There are 14 residues in the CDR3. V shed 5 bases, J shed 9 bases, and the junction held 10 bases outside the gene matches. Looked up from germline, CDR1 is MNHEY and CDR2 is SVGAGI.

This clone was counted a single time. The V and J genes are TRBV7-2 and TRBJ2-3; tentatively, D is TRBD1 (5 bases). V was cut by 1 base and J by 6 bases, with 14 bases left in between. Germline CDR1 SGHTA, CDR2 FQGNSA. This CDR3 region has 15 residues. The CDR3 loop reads CASSLDHRSLDTQYF. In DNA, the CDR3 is TGTGCCAGCAGCTTAGACCACAGGAGTTTGGATACGCAGTATTTT. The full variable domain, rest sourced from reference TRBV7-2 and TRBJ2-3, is GAGVSQSPSNKVTEKGKDVELRCDPISGHTALYWYRQSLGQGLEFLIYFQGNSAPDKSGLPSDRFSAERTGGSVSTLTIQRTQQEDSAVYLCASSLDHRSLDTQYFGPGTRLTVL.

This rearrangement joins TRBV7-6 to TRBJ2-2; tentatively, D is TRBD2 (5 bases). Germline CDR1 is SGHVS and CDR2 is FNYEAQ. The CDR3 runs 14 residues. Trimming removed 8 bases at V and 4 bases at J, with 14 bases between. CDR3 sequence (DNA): TGTGCCAGCGGAGGTGAACCGGGCACCGGGGAGCTGTTTTTT. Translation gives CASGGEPGTGELFF.

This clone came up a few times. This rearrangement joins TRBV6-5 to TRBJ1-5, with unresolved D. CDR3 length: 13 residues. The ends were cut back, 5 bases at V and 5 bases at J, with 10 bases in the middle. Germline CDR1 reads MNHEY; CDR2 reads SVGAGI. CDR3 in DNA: TGTGCCAGCAGTCCTGTTCTTTATCAGCCCCAGCATTTT. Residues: CASSPVLYQPQHF.

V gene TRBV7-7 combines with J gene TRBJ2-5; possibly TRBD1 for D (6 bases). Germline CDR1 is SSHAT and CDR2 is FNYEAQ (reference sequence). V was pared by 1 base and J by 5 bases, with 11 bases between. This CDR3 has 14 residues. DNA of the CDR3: TGTGCCAGCAGCTTAGTAGCCCAGGGGGAGACCCAGTACTTC. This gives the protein CASSLVAQGETQYF. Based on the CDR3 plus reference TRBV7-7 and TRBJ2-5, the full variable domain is GAGVSQSPRYKVTKRGQDVTLRCDPISSHATLYWYQQALGQGPEFLTYFNYEAQPDKSGLPSDRFSAERPEGSISTLTIQRTEQRDSAMYRCASSLVAQGETQYFGPGTRLLVL.

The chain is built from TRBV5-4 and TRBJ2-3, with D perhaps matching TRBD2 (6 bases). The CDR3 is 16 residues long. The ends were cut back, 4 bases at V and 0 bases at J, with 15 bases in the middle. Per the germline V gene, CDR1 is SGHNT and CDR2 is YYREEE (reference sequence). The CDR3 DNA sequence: TGTGCCAGCAGCGGTGGGCGGGGCGATAGCACAGATACGCAGTATTTT. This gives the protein CASSGGRGDSTDTQYF.

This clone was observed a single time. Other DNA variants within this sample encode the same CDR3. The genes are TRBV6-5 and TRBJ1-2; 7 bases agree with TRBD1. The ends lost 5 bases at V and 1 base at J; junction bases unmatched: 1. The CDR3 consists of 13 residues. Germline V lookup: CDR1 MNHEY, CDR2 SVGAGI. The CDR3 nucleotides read TGTGCCAGCAGTGGGACAGTTAACTATGGCTACACCTTC. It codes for CASSGTVNYGYTF.

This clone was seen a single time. The CDR3 bases are TGCGCCAGCAGCCAAGAGAGGGTAGCTTTCTTT. It specifies CASSQERVAFF. The chain recombines TRBV4-1 with TRBJ1-1; D uncertain. This CDR3 region has 11 residues. The V end lost 0 bases, the J end lost 10 bases, and 6 bases lay between the germline ends. Germline CDR1 and CDR2: MGHRA and YSYEKL.

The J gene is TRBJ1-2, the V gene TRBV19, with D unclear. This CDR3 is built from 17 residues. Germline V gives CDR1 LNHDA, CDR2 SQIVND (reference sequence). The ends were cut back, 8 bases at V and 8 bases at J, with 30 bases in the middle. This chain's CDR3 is CASYTLPGSGITGGYTF. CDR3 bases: TGTGCCAGTTATACTCTACCAGGCAGCGGTATAACGGGCGGCTACACCTTC. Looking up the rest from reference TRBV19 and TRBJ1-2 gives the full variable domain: DGGITQSPKYLFRKEGQNVTLSCEQNLNHDAMYWYRQDPGQGLRLIYYSQIVNDFQKGDIAEGYSVSREKKESFPLTVTSAQKNPTAFYLCASYTLPGSGITGGYTFGSGTRLTVV.

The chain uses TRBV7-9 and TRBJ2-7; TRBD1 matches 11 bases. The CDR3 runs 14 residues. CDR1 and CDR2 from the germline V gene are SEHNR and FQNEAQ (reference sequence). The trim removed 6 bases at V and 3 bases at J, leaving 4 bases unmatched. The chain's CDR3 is CASSWGQGVYEQYF. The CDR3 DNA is TGTGCCAGCAGTTGGGGACAGGGGGTCTACGAGCAGTACTTC.

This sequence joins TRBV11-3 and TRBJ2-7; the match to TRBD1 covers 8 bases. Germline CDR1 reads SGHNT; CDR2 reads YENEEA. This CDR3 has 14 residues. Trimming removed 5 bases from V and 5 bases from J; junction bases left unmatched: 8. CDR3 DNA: TGTGCCAGCAGCAAGACAGGGGCGCCTCACGAGCAGTACTTC. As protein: CASSKTGAPHEQYF.

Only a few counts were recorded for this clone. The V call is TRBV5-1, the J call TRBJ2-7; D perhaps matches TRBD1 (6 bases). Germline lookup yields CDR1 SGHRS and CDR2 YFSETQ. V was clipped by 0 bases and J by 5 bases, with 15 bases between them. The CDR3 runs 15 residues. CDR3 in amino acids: CASSLEAGVVDEQYF. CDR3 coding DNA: TGCGCCAGCAGCTTGGAGGCAGGGGTCGTCGACGAGCAGTACTTC.

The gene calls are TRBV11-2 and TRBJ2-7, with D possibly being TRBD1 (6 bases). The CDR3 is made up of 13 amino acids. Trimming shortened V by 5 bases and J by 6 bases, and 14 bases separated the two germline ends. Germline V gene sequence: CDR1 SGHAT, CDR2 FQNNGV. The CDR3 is CASSQGLAGEQYF. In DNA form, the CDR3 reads TGTGCCAGCAGCCAGGGGCTAGCCGGCGAGCAGTACTTC.

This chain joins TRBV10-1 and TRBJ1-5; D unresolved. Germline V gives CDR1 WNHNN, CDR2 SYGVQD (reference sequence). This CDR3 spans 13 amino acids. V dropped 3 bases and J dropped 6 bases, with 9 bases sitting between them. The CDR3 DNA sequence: TGCGCCAGCAGTGAACACCGGGGTCAGCCCCAGCATTTT. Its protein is CASSEHRGQPQHF.

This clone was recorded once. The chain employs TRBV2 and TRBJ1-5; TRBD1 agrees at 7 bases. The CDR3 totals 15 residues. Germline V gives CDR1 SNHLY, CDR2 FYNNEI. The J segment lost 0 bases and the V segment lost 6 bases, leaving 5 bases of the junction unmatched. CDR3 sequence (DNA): TGTGCCAGCAGCCGGGACAGTAATAGCAATCAGCCCCAGCATTTT. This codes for CASSRDSNSNQPQHF.